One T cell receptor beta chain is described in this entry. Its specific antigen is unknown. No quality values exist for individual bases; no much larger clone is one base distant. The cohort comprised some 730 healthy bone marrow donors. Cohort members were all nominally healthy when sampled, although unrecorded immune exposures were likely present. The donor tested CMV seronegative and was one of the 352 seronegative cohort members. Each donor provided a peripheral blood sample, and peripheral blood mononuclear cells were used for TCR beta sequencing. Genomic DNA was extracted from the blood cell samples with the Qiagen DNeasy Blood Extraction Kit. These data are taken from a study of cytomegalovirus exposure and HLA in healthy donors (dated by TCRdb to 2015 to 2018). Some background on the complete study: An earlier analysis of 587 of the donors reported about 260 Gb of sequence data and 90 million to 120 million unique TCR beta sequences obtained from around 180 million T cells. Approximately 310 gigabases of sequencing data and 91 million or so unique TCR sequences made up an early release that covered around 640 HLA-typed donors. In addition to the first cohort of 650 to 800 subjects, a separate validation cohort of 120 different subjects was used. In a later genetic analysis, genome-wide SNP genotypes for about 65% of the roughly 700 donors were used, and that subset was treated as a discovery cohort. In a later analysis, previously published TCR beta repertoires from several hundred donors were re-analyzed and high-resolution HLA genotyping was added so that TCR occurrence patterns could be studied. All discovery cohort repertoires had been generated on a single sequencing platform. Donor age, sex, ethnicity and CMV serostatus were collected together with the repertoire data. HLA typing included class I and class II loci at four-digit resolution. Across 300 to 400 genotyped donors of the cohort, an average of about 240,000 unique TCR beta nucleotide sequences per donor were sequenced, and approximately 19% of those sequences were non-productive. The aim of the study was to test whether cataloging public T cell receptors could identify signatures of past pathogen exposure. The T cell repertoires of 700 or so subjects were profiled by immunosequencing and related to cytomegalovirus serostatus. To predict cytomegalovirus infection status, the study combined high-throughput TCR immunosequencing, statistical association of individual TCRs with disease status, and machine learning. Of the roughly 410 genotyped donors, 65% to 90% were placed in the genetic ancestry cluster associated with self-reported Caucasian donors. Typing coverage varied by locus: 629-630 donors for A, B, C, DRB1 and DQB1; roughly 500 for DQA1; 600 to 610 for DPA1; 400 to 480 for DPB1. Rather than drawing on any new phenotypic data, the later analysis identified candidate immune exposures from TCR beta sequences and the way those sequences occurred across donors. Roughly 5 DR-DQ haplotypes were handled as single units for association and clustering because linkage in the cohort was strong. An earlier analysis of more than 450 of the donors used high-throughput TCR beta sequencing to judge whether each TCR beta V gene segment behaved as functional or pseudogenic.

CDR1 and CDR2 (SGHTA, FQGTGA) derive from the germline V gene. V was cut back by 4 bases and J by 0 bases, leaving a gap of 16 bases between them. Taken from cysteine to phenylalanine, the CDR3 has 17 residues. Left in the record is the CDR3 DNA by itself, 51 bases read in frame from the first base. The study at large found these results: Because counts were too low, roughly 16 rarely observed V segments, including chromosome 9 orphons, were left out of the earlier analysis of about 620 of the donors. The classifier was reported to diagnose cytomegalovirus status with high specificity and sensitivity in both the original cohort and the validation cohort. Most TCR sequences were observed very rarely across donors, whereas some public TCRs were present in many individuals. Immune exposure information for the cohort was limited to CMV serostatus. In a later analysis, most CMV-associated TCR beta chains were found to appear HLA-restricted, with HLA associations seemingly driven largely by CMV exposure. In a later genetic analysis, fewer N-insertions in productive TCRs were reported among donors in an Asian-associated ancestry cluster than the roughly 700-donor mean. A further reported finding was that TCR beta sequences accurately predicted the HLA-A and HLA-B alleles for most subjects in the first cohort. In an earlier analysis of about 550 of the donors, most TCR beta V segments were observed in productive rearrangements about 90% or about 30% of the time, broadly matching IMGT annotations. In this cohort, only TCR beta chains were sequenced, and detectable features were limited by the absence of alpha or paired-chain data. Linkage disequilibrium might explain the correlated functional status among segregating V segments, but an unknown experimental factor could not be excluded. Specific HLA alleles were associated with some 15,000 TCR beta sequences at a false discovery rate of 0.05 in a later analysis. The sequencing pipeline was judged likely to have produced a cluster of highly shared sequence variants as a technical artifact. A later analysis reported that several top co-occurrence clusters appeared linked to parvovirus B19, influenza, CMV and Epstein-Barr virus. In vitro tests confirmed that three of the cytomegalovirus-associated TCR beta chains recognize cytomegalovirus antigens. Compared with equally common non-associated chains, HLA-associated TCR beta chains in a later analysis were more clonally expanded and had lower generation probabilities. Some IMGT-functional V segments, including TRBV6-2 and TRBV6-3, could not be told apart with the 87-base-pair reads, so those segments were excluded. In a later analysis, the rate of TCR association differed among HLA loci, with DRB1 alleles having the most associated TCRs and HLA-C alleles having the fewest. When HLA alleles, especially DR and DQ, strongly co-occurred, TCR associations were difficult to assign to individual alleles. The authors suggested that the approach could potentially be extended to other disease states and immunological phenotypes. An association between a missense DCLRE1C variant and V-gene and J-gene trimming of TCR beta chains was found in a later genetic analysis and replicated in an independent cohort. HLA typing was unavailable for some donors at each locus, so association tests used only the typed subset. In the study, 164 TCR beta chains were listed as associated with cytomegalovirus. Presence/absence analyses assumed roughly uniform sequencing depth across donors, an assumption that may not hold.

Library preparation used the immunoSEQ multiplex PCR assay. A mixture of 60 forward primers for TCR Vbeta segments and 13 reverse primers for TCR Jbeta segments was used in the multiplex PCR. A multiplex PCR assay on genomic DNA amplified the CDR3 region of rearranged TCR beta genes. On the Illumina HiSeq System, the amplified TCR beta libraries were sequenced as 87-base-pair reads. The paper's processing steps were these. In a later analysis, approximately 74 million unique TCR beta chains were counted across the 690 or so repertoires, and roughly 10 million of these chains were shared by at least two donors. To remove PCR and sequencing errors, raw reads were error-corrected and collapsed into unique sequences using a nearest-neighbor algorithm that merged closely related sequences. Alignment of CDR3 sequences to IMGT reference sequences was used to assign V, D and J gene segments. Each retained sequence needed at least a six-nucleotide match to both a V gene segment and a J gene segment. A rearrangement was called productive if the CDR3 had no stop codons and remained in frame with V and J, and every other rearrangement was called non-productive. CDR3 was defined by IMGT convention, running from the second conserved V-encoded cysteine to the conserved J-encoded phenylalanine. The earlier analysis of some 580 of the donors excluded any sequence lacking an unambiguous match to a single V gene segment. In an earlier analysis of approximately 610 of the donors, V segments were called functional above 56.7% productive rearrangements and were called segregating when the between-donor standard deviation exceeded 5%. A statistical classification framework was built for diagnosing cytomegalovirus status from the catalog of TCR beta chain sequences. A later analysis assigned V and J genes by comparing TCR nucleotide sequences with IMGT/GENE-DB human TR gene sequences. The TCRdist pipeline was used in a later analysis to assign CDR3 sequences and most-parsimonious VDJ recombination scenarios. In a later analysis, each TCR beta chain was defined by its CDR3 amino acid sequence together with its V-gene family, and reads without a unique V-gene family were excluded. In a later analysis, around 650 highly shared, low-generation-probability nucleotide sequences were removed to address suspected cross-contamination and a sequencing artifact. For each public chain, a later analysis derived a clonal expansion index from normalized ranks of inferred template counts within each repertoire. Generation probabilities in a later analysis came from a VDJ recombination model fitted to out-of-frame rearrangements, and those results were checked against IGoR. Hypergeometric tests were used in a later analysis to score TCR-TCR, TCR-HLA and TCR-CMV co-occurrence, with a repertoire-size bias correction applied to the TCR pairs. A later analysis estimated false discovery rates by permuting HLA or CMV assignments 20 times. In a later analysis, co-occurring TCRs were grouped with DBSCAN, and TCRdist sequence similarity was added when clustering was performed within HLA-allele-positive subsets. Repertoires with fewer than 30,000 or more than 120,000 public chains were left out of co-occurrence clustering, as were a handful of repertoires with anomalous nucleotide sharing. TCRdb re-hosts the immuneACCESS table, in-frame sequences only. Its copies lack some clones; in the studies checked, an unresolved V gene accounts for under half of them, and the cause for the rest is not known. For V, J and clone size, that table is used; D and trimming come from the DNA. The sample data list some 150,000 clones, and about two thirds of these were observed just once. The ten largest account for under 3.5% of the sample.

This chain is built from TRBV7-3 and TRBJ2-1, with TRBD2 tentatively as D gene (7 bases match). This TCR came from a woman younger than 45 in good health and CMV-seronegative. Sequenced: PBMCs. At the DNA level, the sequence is TGTGCCAGCAGCTCCACGGGGGGCGCGGGCTCCTACAATGAGCAGTTCTTC. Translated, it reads CASSSTGGAGSYNEQFF.